The source of this T cell receptor (beta chain) is a study of blood T cell repertoires in COVID-19. Overall study: Samples came from the United States, Italy and Spain, spanning acute and convalescent COVID-19. Sources were T cells, B-cell-depleted T cells, or PBMCs; the material itself was cDNA or gDNA.

How the authors handled the data: Reference gene primer amplification yielded estimated nucleated cell counts. Produced via immunoSEQ multiplex PCR; TCRdb's table is partial and in-frame only. The V and J calls and the clone size are those of that table, but D and trimming were determined from the DNA. The repertoire consists of about 330,000 clones, with 85% occurring once and the leading ten covering 7.2%. This TCR was sampled from a human donor in a cohort sampled during active COVID-19. Sequences were obtained from peripheral blood.

The CDR3 DNA sequence: TGTGCCAGCAGCAGACGGACAGGGTCCTTATTACCGAACACTGAAGCTTTCTTT. The encoded protein is CASSRRTGSLLPNTEAFF. J is TRBJ1-1 and V is TRBV14; 8 bases fit TRBD1. This CDR3 contains 18 residues. Trimming took 5 bases from V and 1 from J; bases not matched to a gene: 15. From germline, CDR1 is SGHDN and CDR2 FVKESK.